These 29 T cell receptor beta chains originate from one sample sequenced in a study of OX40 agonist ivuxolimab in advanced cancers. Only in-frame clones appear in the TCRdb table, and some are missing; sequencing was by immunoSEQ multiplex PCR. The sample contains fewer than 60,000 clones, roughly 82% of which appear only once. The material sequenced was CD4+ or CD8+ T cells sorted from blood, taken in a trial of the OX40 agonist ivuxolimab. These receptors all stem from an adult with an advanced solid tumor such as melanoma, head and neck, liver or kidney cancer.

There are many counts of this clone. The rearrangement joins TRBV2 to TRBJ1-1; 8 nucleotides agree with TRBD1. CDR3 size: 15 residues. V was pared by 5 bases and J by 3 bases, with 8 bases of the junction left unmatched. Germline CDR1 is SNHLY and CDR2 is FYNNEI. CDR3 protein: CASSLSTGEYTEAFF. As DNA, the CDR3 is TGTGCCAGCAGTTTATCGACAGGGGAGTACACTGAAGCTTTCTTT.

This clone has only a few counts. The chain couples TRBV18 to TRBJ2-7; 7 nucleotides match TRBD1. The V segment lost 6 bases and the J segment 5 bases; nucleotides outside the gene matches: 4. The CDR3 sequence is 12 residues long. CDR1 is KGHSH and CDR2 is LQKENI in the germline V gene. The CDR3 coding sequence is TGTGCCAGCTCCCGACAGGGTAACGAGCAGTACTTC. Amino acids: CASSRQGNEQYF.

The chain uses TRBV5-1 and TRBJ1-5; TRBD1 aligns across 10 bases. There are 14 residues in the CDR3. Trimming took 3 bases from V and 7 from J; bases not matched to a gene: 4. Germline V gene sequence: CDR1 SGHRS, CDR2 YFSETQ. The DNA of the CDR3 is TGCGCCAGCAGCTGGACAGGGGGAGACCAGCCCCAGCATTTT. Protein sequence: CASSWTGGDQPQHF.

This chain connects TRBV5-1 to TRBJ1-6; D remains ambiguous. The germline V gene encodes CDR1 SGHRS and CDR2 YFSETQ. CDR3 length equals 15 residues. Trimming removed 1 base from V and 5 bases from J, with 10 bases in between. In nucleotides, the CDR3 is TGCGCCAGCAGCTTGTTTGCAGCGGATAATTCACCCCTCCACTTT. This translates into CASSLFAADNSPLHF.

The rearrangement uses TRBV5-1 and TRBJ2-3, with D possibly being TRBD2 (6 bases). This CDR3 spans 17 amino acids. The germline gives CDR1 SGHRS, CDR2 YFSETQ. The V end lost 0 bases, the J end lost 0 bases, and 14 bases lay between the germline ends. CDR3 in DNA: TGCGCCAGCAGCTTGGCGCGGGCGGGGACTAGCACAGATACGCAGTATTTT. Residues: CASSLARAGTSTDTQYF.

The chain has TRBV7-8 and TRBJ1-3, with a weak D call TRBD1 (6 bases). The CDR3 consists of 17 residues. Trimming took 4 bases from V and 0 from J, leaving 16 bases between them. Germline V gene sequence: CDR1 SGHVS, CDR2 FQNEAQ. CDR3 nucleotide sequence: TGTGCCAGCAGCTCGGTTGGGGGCTCTTTCTCTGGAAACACCATATATTTT. Translation: CASSSVGGSFSGNTIYF.

This clone has just a few counts. The chain joins TRBV18 to TRBJ1-5, with D possibly matching TRBD1 (5 bases). The ends were cut back, 5 bases at V and 3 bases at J, with 17 bases in the middle. CDR1 is KGHSH, CDR2 LQKENI, per germline. This CDR3 has 16 residues. This CDR3 is CASSNRRGVSNQPQHF. CDR3 nucleotides: TGTGCCAGCTCAAACCGGCGGGGGGTATCCAATCAGCCCCAGCATTTT.

The chain couples TRBV6-6 to TRBJ1-5; TRBD1 might be the D (5 bases). CDR1 is MNHNY, CDR2 SVGAGI, per germline (reference sequence). V lost 5 bases to trimming and J lost 7 bases, with 15 bases between them. The CDR3 is 14 amino acids. The CDR3, as DNA: TGTGCCAGCAGTGAGGGATATCGGGGCCAGCCCCAGCATTTT. It codes for CASSEGYRGQPQHF.

V is TRBV5-4 and J is TRBJ1-3; tentatively, D is TRBD1 (5 bases). This CDR3 is built from 15 residues. The germline CDR1 and CDR2 sequences are SGHNT and YYREEE (reference sequence). The V end lost 1 base, the J end lost 2 bases, and 10 bases lay between the germline ends. The CDR3 reads CASSLLVGAGNTIYF. The CDR3 bases are TGTGCCAGCAGCTTGTTGGTAGGGGCTGGAAACACCATATATTTT.

This clone was observed a few times. The genes are TRBV9 and TRBJ2-1, with TRBD2 identical over 10 bases. The J segment lost 0 bases and the V segment lost 3 bases, leaving 0 bases of the junction unmatched. This CDR3 has 15 amino acids. CDR1 is SGDLS and CDR2 is YYNGEE in the germline V gene. The CDR3 region has the DNA TGTGCCAGCAGCGCTAGCGGGAGCTCCTACAATGAGCAGTTCTTC. Translating it yields CASSASGSSYNEQFF.

This chain connects TRBV6-1 to TRBJ1-1, with a tentative D call TRBD1 (6 bases). Germline V lookup: CDR1 MNHNS, CDR2 SASEGT. The CDR3 spans 14 residues. Trimming took off 4 bases at V and 4 bases at J, with 13 bases between the two ends. CDR3 sequence reads: CASSGNQGRTEAFF. The CDR3 bases are TGTGCCAGCAGTGGGAACCAGGGGCGCACTGAAGCTTTCTTT.

This clone was observed a few times. The chain couples TRBV19 to TRBJ1-1, with D possibly matching TRBD1 (5 bases). Trimming took off 7 bases at V and 5 bases at J, with 14 bases between the two ends. This CDR3 has 13 residues. From germline, CDR1 is LNHDA and CDR2 SQIVND (reference sequence). CDR3 residues: CASMGQGRTEAFF. The CDR3 DNA sequence: TGTGCCAGTATGGGTCAGGGAAGAACTGAAGCTTTCTTT.

The V call is TRBV5-1, the J call TRBJ2-6; 11 bases align to TRBD1. After removal of 4 bases from V and 0 bases from J, the junction contained 6 bases not matched to a gene. The germline CDR1 and CDR2 sequences are SGHRS and YFSETQ. The CDR3 has 18 residues. DNA for the CDR3: TGCGCCAGCAGCCAGTGGACAGGGGGCAACTCTGGGGCCAACGTCCTGACTTTC. Translating it yields CASSQWTGGNSGANVLTF.

This chain's CDR3 is CASSLGLENIQYF. The CDR3 bases are TGTGCCAGCAGCCTCGGACTAGAAAACATTCAGTACTTC. The chain links TRBV6-6 to TRBJ2-4, with TRBD2 identical over 7 bases. The CDR3 length is 13 residues. Germline V gives CDR1 MNHNY, CDR2 SVGAGI (reference sequence). V shed 6 bases and J 5 bases; nucleotides not matched to a gene: 4.

As DNA, the CDR3 is TGTGCCAGCAGCTTGGAGGACCAGACTAATTCACCCCTCCACTTT. This gives the protein CASSLEDQTNSPLHF. The chain is built from TRBV7-9 and TRBJ1-6; no clear D gene. Germline V CDR1 and CDR2: SEHNR, FQNEAQ (reference sequence). The length of the CDR3 is 15 residues. Deletions cut 3 bases from V and 6 bases from J, with 12 bases between.

The chain has TRBV29-1 and TRBJ2-3, with 7 bases lining up with TRBD2. Germline CDR1 SQVTM, CDR2 ANQGSEA. Trimming cost V 3 bases and J 4 bases; bases outside gene matches: 10. This CDR3 is 15 amino acids long. CDR3 sequence reads: CSVEETSLGPDTQYF. CDR3 DNA: TGCAGCGTTGAGGAGACTAGCTTAGGCCCAGATACGCAGTATTTT.

V usage is TRBV5-4 and J usage is TRBJ2-7, with unresolved D. Germline values: CDR1 SGHNT, CDR2 YYREEE (reference sequence). V lost 0 bases to trimming and J lost 3 bases, with 7 bases between them. The CDR3 is 13 amino acids. DNA for the CDR3: TGTGCCAGCAGCTTGGATGTGGACTACGAGCAGTACTTC. This encodes CASSLDVDYEQYF.

The J gene is TRBJ2-5, the V gene TRBV5-1, with TRBD2 matching over 12 bases. The V gene's germline CDR1 is SGHRS and CDR2 YFSETQ. This CDR3 is 17 amino acids long. V lost 4 bases, J lost 5 bases, and 12 bases stayed unmatched. CDR3 in amino acids: CASSPGASGGAVETQYF. In nucleotides, the CDR3 is TGCGCCAGCAGCCCGGGGGCTAGCGGGGGGGCCGTTGAGACCCAGTACTTC.

The chain joins TRBV11-2 to TRBJ2-3, with TRBD1 as a possible D gene (6 bases). Germline loops: CDR1 SGHAT, CDR2 FQNNGV. V dropped 4 bases and J dropped 1 base, with 12 bases sitting between them. The CDR3 runs 15 residues. CDR3 region: CASSSYWTGTDTQYF. CDR3 DNA sequence: TGTGCCAGCAGCTCGTACTGGACAGGCACAGATACGCAGTATTTT.

J is TRBJ2-5 and V is TRBV9; 8 bases line up with TRBD1. The CDR3 consists of 14 residues. Germline V gene sequence: CDR1 SGDLS, CDR2 YYNGEE. V dropped 2 bases and J dropped 5; count of bases not matched to a gene: 5. The CDR3 nucleotides read TGTGCCAGCAGCGTCTGGACAGGGTCTGAGACCCAGTACTTC. It specifies CASSVWTGSETQYF.

The rearrangement joins TRBV5-6 to TRBJ2-5, with D maybe TRBD1 (5 bases). This CDR3 contains 17 residues. Germline CDR1 is SGHDT and CDR2 is YYEEEE. Trimming stripped 4 bases from V and 1 base from J, with 20 bases between. CDR3 nucleotide sequence: TGTGCCAGCAGCCTTGGTTGGGGCACTCTCTTCCAAGAGACCCAGTACTTC. This sequence encodes CASSLGWGTLFQETQYF.

V and J are TRBV18 and TRBJ1-2; D perhaps matches TRBD1 (6 bases). CDR3 length equals 15 residues. Trimming shortened V by 2 bases and J by 0 bases, and 10 bases separated the two germline ends. Germline CDR1 is KGHSH and CDR2 is LQKENI. In DNA, the CDR3 is TGTGCCAGCTCACCATCGGGACATACTAACTATGGCTACACCTTC. Amino acid sequence: CASSPSGHTNYGYTF.

The V gene is TRBV7-2, the J gene TRBJ2-7; D is unclear. Trimming cost V 2 bases and J 3 bases, with 14 bases left between them. CDR3 length equals 15 residues. Germline CDR1 SGHTA, CDR2 FQGNSA. CDR3 protein: CASSLSLERSYEQYF. The CDR3 region has the DNA TGTGCCAGCAGCTTAAGCTTGGAACGGAGCTACGAGCAGTACTTC.

The gene calls are TRBV6-5 and TRBJ1-5; D gene uncertain. The V and J ends lost 0 bases and 9 bases respectively, with 12 bases between them. CDR3 length: 14 residues. Germline lookup yields CDR1 MNHEY and CDR2 SVGAGI. The CDR3 protein is CASSYSGWDRPQHF. The CDR3 DNA follows: TGTGCCAGCAGTTACTCGGGGTGGGATCGGCCCCAGCATTTT.

The rearrangement uses TRBV28 and TRBJ2-3; 14 positions agree with TRBD2. Germline V lookup: CDR1 MDHEN, CDR2 SYDVKM. The J segment lost 4 bases and the V segment lost 3 bases, leaving 9 bases of the junction unmatched. CDR3 length: 18 amino acids. Here the CDR3 reads CASSFSGTSGRGSDTQYF. In nucleotides, the CDR3 is TGTGCCAGCAGTTTCTCCGGGACTAGCGGGAGAGGATCAGATACGCAGTATTTT.

This sequence joins TRBV7-2 and TRBJ2-5; TRBD2 matches 15 bases. The CDR3 runs to 18 residues. Looked up from germline, CDR1 is SGHTA and CDR2 is FQGNSA. J lost 2 bases, V lost 5 bases, and 9 bases had no gene match. CDR3 protein: CASSRTGTSGGLQETQYF. The CDR3 nucleotides are TGTGCCAGCAGCCGGACGGGGACTAGCGGGGGGCTTCAAGAGACCCAGTACTTC.

CDR3 protein: CASSQGDRGYSYEQYF. CDR3 nucleotide sequence: TGCGCCAGCAGCCAGGGGGACAGGGGTTACTCCTACGAGCAGTACTTC. The chain joins TRBV5-1 to TRBJ2-7; 10 nucleotides line up with TRBD1. Germline-derived CDR1 and CDR2 are SGHRS and YFSETQ. The CDR3 covers 16 residues. V lost 4 bases to trimming and J lost 0 bases; unmatched junction nucleotides: 7.

This clone occurred once. The chain has TRBV15 and TRBJ1-1; 8 nucleotides align to TRBD1. Trimming at V came to 0 bases and at J to 12 bases, leaving 12 bases not matched to a gene. The CDR3 runs 15 residues. CDR1 and CDR2 (germline): LNHNV, YYDKDF (reference sequence). CDR3 amino acids: CATSRDPGQGRMTFF. The CDR3 nucleotides read TGTGCCACCAGCAGAGACCCCGGACAGGGTAGGATGACTTTCTTT.

The chain joins TRBV10-2 to TRBJ2-6; no firm D call. V lost 4 bases and J 0 bases, leaving 7 bases between the germline ends. The CDR3 consists of 15 residues. Per the germline V gene, CDR1 is WSHSY and CDR2 is SAAADI. The CDR3, as DNA: TGCGCCAGCAGTGGAGCCCTCTCTGGGGCCAACGTCCTGACTTTC. Translated, it gives CASSGALSGANVLTF.